Reported below is one T cell receptor (beta chain). This clonotype was counted a few times. The antigen it binds to is not known. The sample holds no much larger clone one base away, and base qualities are not on file. Reads for this sample came from an Illumina HiSeq 2500. Quantitative 5'-RACE with molecular barcodes was the method used to prepare the TCR beta libraries. The published analysis was carried out like this. Disease-linked TCR variants were identified with a new computational method built on a probabilistic model of VDJ rearrangement. TCRdb trimmed the raw reads at Q25, called clones with MiXCR and kept productive beta chains. When rows share a CDR3 protein, they turn into one entry using the most common DNA and genes. The V and J calls were not made by the authors but by TCRdb's processing. The sample yields about 200,000 distinct CDR3 sequences; 6% to 8.5% were counted once. The ten largest clonotypes hold 14% of the sample.

These data are taken from a study of CD8 T cells in ankylosing spondylitis (TCRdb year 2017). For the study in its entirety: To find TCR variants linked to disease, the study profiled T cell receptor beta repertoires in ankylosing spondylitis patients and healthy donors. The whole study cohort included about a hundred healthy donors and about two dozen ankylosing spondylitis patients. Peripheral blood was sampled, and synovial fluid was additionally collected from ankylosing spondylitis patients. Overall study results and their limits: In peripheral blood, the disease-linked clones were found at relatively low frequencies and had a CD8+ phenotype. A TCR beta motif made up of 7 to 9 highly homologous amino acid variants appeared to be characteristic of blood from ankylosing spondylitis patients. The disease-linked clones were reported as significantly enriched in matched synovial fluid samples from ankylosing spondylitis patients. Some motif variants had previously been reported in the synovial fluid and blood of reactive arthritis patients, which suggests shared mechanisms of disease initiation.

V lost 3 bases and J lost 0 bases; the stretch between them is 14 bases long. The CDR1 and CDR2 encoded by the germline V gene are SGDLS and YYNGEE. The CDR3, from cysteine to phenylalanine, totals 16 residues. The DNA shown is the 48-base CDR3, in frame from base 1. The receptor's source is a male donor with ankylosing spondylitis. The sample was blood, either unsorted or a sorted T cell fraction (not recorded which). This receptor chain uses TRBV9 and TRBJ2-3; tentative D gene TRBD1, with 6 bases matching. CDR3 reads: CASSAYRAVSTDTQYF. The sequenced DNA is TGTGCCAGCAGCGCCTACAGGGCCGTAAGCACAGATACGCAGTATTTT.